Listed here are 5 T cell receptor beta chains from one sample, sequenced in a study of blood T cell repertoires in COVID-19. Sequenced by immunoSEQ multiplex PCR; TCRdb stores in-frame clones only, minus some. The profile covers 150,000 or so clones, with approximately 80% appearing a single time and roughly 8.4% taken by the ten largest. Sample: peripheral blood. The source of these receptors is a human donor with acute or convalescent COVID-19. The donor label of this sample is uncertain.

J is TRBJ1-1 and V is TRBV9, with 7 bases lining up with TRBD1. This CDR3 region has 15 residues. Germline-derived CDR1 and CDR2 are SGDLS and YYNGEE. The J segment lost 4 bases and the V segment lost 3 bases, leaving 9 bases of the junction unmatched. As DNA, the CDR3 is TGTGCCAGCAGCGCGGTACAGGGGTCCGGCACTGAAGCTTTCTTT. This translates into CASSAVQGSGTEAFF.

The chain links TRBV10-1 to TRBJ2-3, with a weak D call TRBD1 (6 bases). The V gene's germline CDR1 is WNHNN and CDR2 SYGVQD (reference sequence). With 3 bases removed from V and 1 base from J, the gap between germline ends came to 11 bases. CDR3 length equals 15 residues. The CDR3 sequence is CASSDRGSGTDTQYF. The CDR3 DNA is TGCGCCAGCAGTGACAGGGGATCGGGCACAGATACGCAGTATTTT.

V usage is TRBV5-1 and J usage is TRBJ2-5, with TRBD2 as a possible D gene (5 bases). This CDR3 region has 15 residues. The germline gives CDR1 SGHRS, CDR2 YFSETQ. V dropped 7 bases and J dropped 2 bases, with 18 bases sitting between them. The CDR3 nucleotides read TGCGCCAGCTCCGGGAACGGGCGGTGGCAAGAGACCCAGTACTTC. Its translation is CASSGNGRWQETQYF.

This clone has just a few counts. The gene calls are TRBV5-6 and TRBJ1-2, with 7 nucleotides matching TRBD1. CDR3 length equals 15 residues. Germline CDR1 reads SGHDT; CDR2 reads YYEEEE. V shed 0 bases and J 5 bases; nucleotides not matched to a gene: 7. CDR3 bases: TGTGCCAGCAGCTTGGGGACAGGTCTACGGTATGGCTACACCTTC. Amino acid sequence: CASSLGTGLRYGYTF.

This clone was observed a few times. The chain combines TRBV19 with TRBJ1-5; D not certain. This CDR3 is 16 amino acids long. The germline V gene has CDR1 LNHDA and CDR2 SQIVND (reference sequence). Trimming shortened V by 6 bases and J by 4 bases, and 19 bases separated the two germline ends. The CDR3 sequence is CASSPYGRVFNQPQHF. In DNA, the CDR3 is TGTGCCAGTAGCCCCTACGGTAGAGTTTTTAATCAGCCCCAGCATTTT. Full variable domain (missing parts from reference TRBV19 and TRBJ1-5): DGGITQSPKYLFRKEGQNVTLSCEQNLNHDAMYWYRQDPGQGLRLIYYSQIVNDFQKGDIAEGYSVSREKKESFPLTVTSAQKNPTAFYLCASSPYGRVFNQPQHFGDGTRLSIL.